This T cell receptor beta chain was found in a study of vaccination and CD4 T cells after COVID-19. Treatment in this sample: roughly ten-day PBMC culture with coronavirus spike peptide pools or control peptides (ViraFEST assay). CDR1 is MNHNS, CDR2 SASEGT, per germline. CDR3 length: 15 residues. V was clipped by 2 bases and J by 4 bases, with 14 bases between them. This clonotype was recorded a few times. Its matching antigen is unknown. The Oncomine TCR Beta short-read assay sequenced DNA from cultured CD4+ T cells. TCRdb recomputed calls from the PCR reads with MiXCR, one row per CDR3 protein. Altogether under 20,000 distinct CDR3 sequences are present, more than 50% being singletons, with the ten largest covering about a sixth.

The receptor was isolated from a human donor who had recovered from COVID-19. The sequencing here drew on CD4+ T cells from blood, cultured in vitro, taken before SARS-CoV-2 vaccination. The V call is TRBV6-1, the J call TRBJ1-1; maybe TRBD1 (5 bases). CDR3 region: CASSERGARGTEAFF. In nucleotides, the CDR3 is TGTGCCAGCAGTGAACGAGGGGCCCGTGGCACTGAAGCTTTCTTT.